These 23 T cell receptor beta chains share one sample of origin, sequenced in a study of CD8+ T cells in alopecia areata. This sample's treatment: oral pan-JAK inhibitor, 5-10 mg twice daily. Extracted RNA was reverse transcribed into cDNA, the sequencing template. The assay was immunoSEQ multiplex PCR, and TCRdb's table has in-frame clones only and misses some. The sample has fewer than 110,000 clones, just under 60% seen once. Specimen: CD8+ T cells sorted from blood, collected at roughly week 55, from a patient treated with tofacitinib. All receptors derive from a human donor with alopecia areata.

This chain links TRBV29-1 with TRBJ1-2; D remains unclear. In germline, CDR1 is SQVTM, CDR2 ANQGSEA. This CDR3 spans 10 amino acids. Trimming took 3 bases from V and 6 from J, leaving 5 bases between them. Here the CDR3 DNA reads TGCAGCGTTGAGGTGGATGGCTACACCTTC. Its protein is CSVEVDGYTF.

The chain combines TRBV7-6 with TRBJ2-5; D ambiguous. V lost 8 bases to trimming and J lost 2 bases, with 6 bases between them. This CDR3 comprises 11 residues. The germline V gene encodes CDR1 SGHVS and CDR2 FNYEAQ. The CDR3 region is CASGSQETQYF. CDR3 DNA sequence: TGTGCCAGCGGATCTCAAGAGACCCAGTACTTC.

The chain couples TRBV6-1 to TRBJ2-3; possibly TRBD2 for D (6 bases). Trimming cost V 10 bases and J 0 bases, with 11 bases left between them. This CDR3 region has 13 residues. In germline, CDR1 is MNHNS, CDR2 SASEGT. The CDR3 nucleotides read TGTGCCATGGGGGGAGATAGCACAGATACGCAGTATTTT. Amino acid sequence: CAMGGDSTDTQYF.

This chain connects TRBV7-9 to TRBJ2-2; tentatively, D is TRBD2 (5 bases). The V end was cut by 2 bases, the J end by 0 bases, with 13 bases between. Germline CDR1 reads SEHNR; CDR2 reads FQNEAQ (reference sequence). The CDR3 is 17 amino acids. The DNA for the CDR3 is TGTGCCAGCAGCTTACTATTGAGGGCTGCGAACACCGGGGAGCTGTTTTTT. Translating it yields CASSLLLRAANTGELFF.

V usage is TRBV7-2 and J usage is TRBJ2-1; D is possibly TRBD2 (6 bases). This CDR3 contains 14 residues. V dropped 5 bases and J dropped 8 bases, with 16 bases sitting between them. CDR1 and CDR2 from the germline V gene are SGHTA and FQGNSA. Written as DNA, the CDR3 is TGTGCCAGCAGCCGGGGTCCGGGGGAGGATGAGCAGTTCTTC. Translating it yields CASSRGPGEDEQFF.

V is TRBV27 and J is TRBJ2-1; 8 bases map to TRBD2. Looked up from germline, CDR1 is MNHEY and CDR2 is SMNVEV (reference sequence). V shed 4 bases and J 7 bases; nucleotides not matched to a gene: 6. This CDR3 contains 14 residues. The CDR3 here is CASSSPGTSNEQFF. In DNA form, the CDR3 reads TGTGCCAGCAGTTCCCCCGGGACTAGTAATGAGCAGTTCTTC.

This clone was counted at least ten times. The rearrangement links TRBV15 to TRBJ2-1; D possibly uses TRBD1 or TRBD2 (5 bases each). Trimming left V 5 bases short and J 6 bases short, with 17 bases between. The germline CDR1 and CDR2 sequences are LNHNV and YYDKDF (reference sequence). The CDR3 is 15 residues long. CDR3 residues: CATSDRDDASNEQFF. CDR3 in DNA: TGTGCCACCAGCGACCGGGACGACGCAAGCAATGAGCAGTTCTTC.

The chain links TRBV5-6 to TRBJ2-3; the D gene could be TRBD1 or TRBD2 (5 bases each). Per the germline V gene, CDR1 is SGHDT and CDR2 is YYEEEE. V was pared by 5 bases and J by 6 bases, with 13 bases between. CDR3 length equals 13 residues. The CDR3 coding sequence is TGTGCCAGCAGAGGGACCCCTGGGGATACGCAGTATTTT. This codes for CASRGTPGDTQYF.

This CDR3 reads CAWRGPGVTEAFF. Written as DNA, the CDR3 is TGTGCCTGGAGGGGCCCTGGGGTCACTGAAGCTTTCTTT. This chain links TRBV30 with TRBJ1-1; D unresolved. V was pared by 3 bases and J by 4 bases, with 12 bases between. From germline, CDR1 is GTSNPN and CDR2 SVGIG (reference sequence). The CDR3 runs 13 residues.

This chain links TRBV4-2 with TRBJ1-2; tentatively, D is TRBD1 (6 bases). Germline V CDR1 and CDR2: LGHNA, YNFKEQ. Trimming cost V 3 bases and J 5 bases, with 10 bases left between them. CDR3 length equals 13 residues. DNA of the CDR3: TGTGCCAGCAGCCAGGGGGCGCATTATGGCTACACCTTC. Translated, it gives CASSQGAHYGYTF.

The V call is TRBV30, the J call TRBJ2-3; a possible D gene is TRBD1 (7 bases). CDR1 is GTSNPN, CDR2 SVGIG, per germline (reference sequence). The CDR3 extends over 13 amino acids. V gave up 3 bases and J gave up 4 bases, with 11 bases separating them. The CDR3 DNA follows: TGTGCCTGGAGGGCCAGGGGGGCAGATACGCAGTATTTT. Translation gives CAWRARGADTQYF.

This clone was detected only once. J is TRBJ2-1 and V is TRBV6-5, with a weak D call TRBD2 (6 bases). Per the germline V gene, CDR1 is MNHEY and CDR2 is SVGAGI. Trimming cost V 8 bases and J 6 bases, with 20 bases left between them. CDR3 length equals 15 residues. The CDR3 region is CASGYAGLGGNEQFF. CDR3 sequence (DNA): TGTGCCAGCGGCTACGCGGGACTTGGGGGCAATGAGCAGTTCTTC.

This clone was observed a handful of times. The rearrangement joins TRBV27 to TRBJ2-1; D possibly matches TRBD1 or TRBD2 (5 bases each). CDR1 and CDR2 from the germline V gene are MNHEY and SMNVEV (reference sequence). The CDR3 spans 15 residues. V dropped 4 bases and J dropped 7 bases, with 17 bases sitting between them. The CDR3, as DNA: TGTGCCAGCAGTTACTCAGGGAGTCTGGGGAATGAGCAGTTCTTC. Its protein product is CASSYSGSLGNEQFF.

This chain links TRBV5-1 with TRBJ1-1, with no clear D. Trimming pared 2 bases from V and 4 bases from J, leaving 6 bases between. CDR1 and CDR2 from the germline V gene are SGHRS and YFSETQ. The CDR3 extends over 12 amino acids. The DNA of the CDR3 is TGCGCCAGCAGCTTCCCAGGCACTGAAGCTTTCTTT. Amino acid sequence: CASSFPGTEAFF.

The chain couples TRBV27 to TRBJ2-5, with TRBD1 identical over 9 bases. This CDR3 is 16 amino acids long. V was clipped by 4 bases and J by 5 bases; unmatched bases: 11. Germline CDR1 is MNHEY and CDR2 is SMNVEV (reference sequence). The CDR3 sequence is CASSWGQGSWLETQYF. The CDR3, as DNA: TGTGCCAGCAGTTGGGGACAGGGTTCTTGGTTGGAGACCCAGTACTTC.

This clone was counted only a few times. The chain employs TRBV14 and TRBJ1-2, with 8 bases that match TRBD1. The trim removed 1 base at V and 4 bases at J, leaving 11 bases unmatched. The CDR3 loop spans 17 amino acids. Germline CDR1 and CDR2: SGHDN and FVKESK. CDR3 sequence: CASSQVAGGHGVYGYTF. The CDR3 DNA reads as TGTGCCAGCAGCCAAGTGGCAGGGGGCCACGGAGTCTATGGCTACACCTTC.

The chain employs TRBV5-6 and TRBJ2-2, with D unresolved. Germline lookup yields CDR1 SGHDT and CDR2 YYEEEE. V was shortened by 2 bases and J by 8 bases, with 13 bases between the two germline ends. The CDR3 covers 14 residues. The CDR3 bases are TGTGCCAGCAGCTTCCCCTCGGACCCAGGGGAGCTGTTTTTT. Translating gives CASSFPSDPGELFF.

This chain joins TRBV2 and TRBJ2-7; TRBD1 might be the D (5 bases). Germline-derived CDR1 and CDR2 are SNHLY and FYNNEI. This CDR3 has 12 residues. Trimming pared 4 bases from V and 5 bases from J, leaving 9 bases between. CDR3 DNA: TGTGCCAGCAGTGCAGGGCACCACGAGCAGTACTTC. The encoded protein is CASSAGHHEQYF.

This clone turned up a few times. The chain links TRBV7-6 to TRBJ2-7; tentatively, D is TRBD1 (5 bases). CDR1 is SGHVS and CDR2 is FNYEAQ in the germline V gene. The CDR3 consists of 12 residues. V was trimmed by 6 bases and J by 5 bases, leaving 11 bases between them. CDR3 sequence (DNA): TGTGCCAGCAGTCGAGACAGCAACGAGCAGTACTTC. It encodes CASSRDSNEQYF.

The sample holds a few counts of this clone. The chain employs TRBV29-1 and TRBJ2-5, with 9 bases matching TRBD1. Trimming took 4 bases from V and 1 from J; bases not matched to a gene: 13. The germline V gene has CDR1 SQVTM and CDR2 ANQGSEA. The CDR3 has 17 residues. The CDR3 loop is CSVGRQGVDVGQETQYF. DNA of the CDR3: TGCAGCGTTGGGAGACAGGGGGTAGATGTGGGCCAAGAGACCCAGTACTTC.

The V gene is TRBV7-6, the J gene TRBJ2-7; 9 bases map to TRBD2. With V trimmed by 1 base and J by 2 bases, 12 bases remained unmatched. There are 18 residues in the CDR3. Germline CDR1 SGHVS, CDR2 FNYEAQ. CDR3: CASSLGTSGPTVTYEQYF. As DNA, the CDR3 is TGTGCCAGCAGCTTAGGCACTAGCGGGCCCACCGTCACCTACGAGCAGTACTTC.

This chain joins TRBV30 and TRBJ1-6, with D perhaps TRBD1 (5 bases). V lost 2 bases and J lost 5, with 13 bases in between. CDR1 GTSNPN and CDR2 SVGIG come from the germline V gene (reference sequence). The CDR3 has 15 residues. The CDR3 DNA sequence: TGTGCCTGGAGTTCCCCGGGGCGGGATAATTCACCCCTCCACTTT. Amino acid sequence: CAWSSPGRDNSPLHF.

This clone showed up just a few times. The chain couples TRBV6-1 to TRBJ2-1; no clear D gene. Germline V gene lookup returns CDR1 MNHNS and CDR2 SASEGT. V was pared by 4 bases and J by 9 bases, with 4 bases between. The CDR3 is 10 amino acids. The CDR3 coding sequence is TGTGCCAGCAGTGCCACTGAGCAGTTCTTC. Translation: CASSATEQFF.